This TCR beta chain comes out of a study of blood T cell repertoires in COVID-19. The CDR3 totals 17 residues. The germline gives CDR1 LNHDA, CDR2 SQIVND (reference sequence). The junction had 13 bases not matched to a gene; V was cut back by 5 bases and J by 1 base. Donors in Cohort 3 who had recovered were those with two negative PCRs, healthcare professional clearance, or resolution of their symptoms. The method was immunoSEQ multiplex PCR; TCRdb's version includes in-frame clones alone and lacks a portion of them. The table includes about 180,000 clones, approximately 85% detected once. The receptor was derived from a man between 40 and 49 years old who had recovered from COVID-19. The material sequenced was PBMCs or T cells enriched from blood (not recorded which). The chain links TRBV19 to TRBJ1-2; 7 nucleotides agree with TRBD1. The CDR3 here is CASSLLPGTASNYGYTF. For the CDR3, the DNA is TGTGCCAGTAGTCTTCTACCCGGGACAGCGAGTAACTATGGCTACACCTTC.